This T cell receptor (beta chain) was sequenced for a study of PD-L1 blockade in urothelial cancer. Findings of the study overall: Tumor-associated blood clones were expanded more by durable-benefit patients at 3 weeks.

A note on this clone: Its matching antigen is unknown.

Assay: immunoSEQ multiplex PCR; the TCRdb copy retains only in-frame clones and omits some. This table holds roughly 74,000 clones, roughly 87% found once. The CDR3 has 15 residues. Germline CDR1 reads SGHAT; CDR2 reads FQNNGV. V gave up 2 bases and J gave up 4 bases; unmatched junction bases: 5. The receptor was derived from a woman aged 70-85 years with urothelial cancer. V and J are TRBV11-2 and TRBJ2-7, with TRBD2 identical over 10 bases. Sequencing used PBMCs, obtained around atezolizumab (anti-PD-L1) treatment. The DNA of the CDR3 is TGTGCCAGCAGCTTAAGGCTAGCGGGAGCTTACGAGCAGTACTTC. Its translation is CASSLRLAGAYEQYF.